The next 12 T cell receptor beta chains were all read from a single sample in a study of T cells after yellow fever vaccination (dated by TCRdb to between 2018 and 2021). Per the publication, the treatment or condition label means: live attenuated yellow fever vaccine strain. To prepare the library, 5' RACE was applied. Sequencing relied on an Illumina HiSeq 2500. TCRdb trimmed the raw reads at Q25, called clones with MiXCR and kept productive beta chains. A single entry per CDR3 protein holds the most common genes and DNA from its merged rows. This sample is represented by 150,000 to 200,000 distinct CDR3 sequences; about 6% of them were singletons. The top ten hold about 2.7% of the sample. The source material was CD4+ T cells sorted from PBMCs, sampled on the day of the first yellow fever vaccination. Receptor source: a man younger than 35 who received the YFV17D yellow fever vaccine.

The V call is TRBV5-5, the J call TRBJ2-1; no reliable D call. The germline CDR1 and CDR2 sequences are SGHKS and YYEKEE (reference sequence). The CDR3 extends over 14 amino acids. V was cut by 2 bases and J by 7 bases, with 13 bases left in between. This chain's CDR3 is CASSLVRFGNEQFF. The DNA for the CDR3 is TGTGCCAGCAGCTTAGTCCGATTCGGAAATGAGCAGTTCTTC.

The V call is TRBV12-3 or TRBV12-4, the J call TRBJ2-7; 8 bases line up with TRBD1. V gave up 5 bases and J gave up 1 base; unmatched junction bases: 4. This CDR3 comprises 14 residues. Here the CDR3 reads CASSPTGASYEQYF. The DNA for the CDR3 is TGTGCCAGCAGTCCGACAGGGGCTTCCTACGAGCAGTACTTC.

This clonotype was picked up many times. This chain connects TRBV7-3 to TRBJ2-1, with TRBD2 matching 8 bases. Trimming took 4 bases from V and 5 from J; bases not matched to a gene: 7. The germline V gene encodes CDR1 SGHTA and CDR2 FQGTGA. The CDR3 is 15 residues long. DNA of the CDR3: TGTGCCAGCAGCTCCCGGGGGGGCGTGAACAATGAGCAGTTCTTC. Its protein is CASSSRGGVNNEQFF.

A few counts support this clonotype. The chain combines TRBV20-1 with TRBJ1-5; no clear D. Trimming left V 3 bases short and J 2 bases short, with 8 bases between. CDR1 is DFQATT, CDR2 SNEGSKA, per germline (reference sequence). This CDR3 is 13 amino acids long. As DNA, the CDR3 is TGCAGTGCTAGGGTCGATGGCAATCAGCCCCAGCATTTT. It specifies CSARVDGNQPQHF.

This clonotype appeared a few times. The V call is TRBV3-1, the J call TRBJ2-1; 9 bases are a match to TRBD2. The CDR3 spans 16 residues. Germline-derived CDR1 and CDR2 are LGHDT and YNNKEL (reference sequence). With 3 bases clipped from V and 2 bases from J, the junction kept 5 bases outside the gene matches. In DNA form, the CDR3 reads TGTGCCAGCAGCCACCGGGCTAGCGGGACCTACAATGAGCAGTTCTTC. Amino acids: CASSHRASGTYNEQFF.

This clonotype was detected many times. This sequence joins TRBV27 and TRBJ1-2; 7 nucleotides align to TRBD1. Germline V gives CDR1 MNHEY, CDR2 SMNVEV (reference sequence). The CDR3 runs 14 residues. The ends lost 5 bases at V and 7 bases at J; junction bases unmatched: 10. The CDR3 nucleotides are TGTGCCAGCAGTCCACGGGACAGCAATTTTGGCTACACCTTC. Amino acids: CASSPRDSNFGYTF.

This clonotype was counted ten times or more. V gene TRBV7-2 combines with J gene TRBJ2-7; 7 bases line up with TRBD2. With 2 bases clipped from V and 3 bases from J, the junction kept 7 bases outside the gene matches. Germline loops: CDR1 SGHTA, CDR2 FQGNSA. The CDR3 has 15 residues. The DNA for the CDR3 is TGTGCCAGCAGCTTATCCTCAGCGGGGCTCTACGAGCAGTACTTC. It specifies CASSLSSAGLYEQYF.

Only a few counts were recorded for this clonotype. The chain recombines TRBV12-3 or TRBV12-4 with TRBJ1-2, with 9 bases matching TRBD1. V lost 6 bases, J lost 0 bases, and 8 bases stayed unmatched. This CDR3 region has 16 residues. The CDR3 region has the DNA TGTGCCAGCAGGGACAGGGGTTCGTTAGCTAACTATGGCTACACCTTC. It specifies CASRDRGSLANYGYTF.

The J gene is TRBJ2-3, the V gene TRBV4-1, with no clear D. The CDR3 length is 13 residues. Trimming shortened V by 1 base and J by 4 bases, and 6 bases separated the two germline ends. Germline CDR1 MGHRA, CDR2 YSYEKL. CDR3 sequence: CASSQVGSDTQYF. CDR3 DNA: TGCGCCAGCAGCCAAGTCGGCTCAGATACGCAGTATTTT.

There are many counts of this clonotype. The chain couples TRBV6-2 or TRBV6-3 to TRBJ2-3; a possible D gene is TRBD2 (6 bases). CDR1 and CDR2 (germline): MNHEY, SVGEGT. The length of the CDR3 is 14 residues. V was trimmed by 7 bases and J by 6 bases, leaving 17 bases between them. The CDR3: CASTRRGPHDTQYF. The CDR3 DNA is TGTGCCAGCACGAGGCGGGGTCCCCATGATACGCAGTATTTT.

This clonotype has ten or more counts. This sequence joins TRBV4-3 and TRBJ2-1; 9 bases match TRBD2. The germline V gene encodes CDR1 LGHNA and CDR2 YSLEER. V shed 3 bases, J shed 0 bases, and the junction held 9 bases outside the gene matches. The CDR3 totals 18 residues. The DNA of the CDR3 is TGCGCCAGCAGCCAGGCCTTTGCGGGGGGGCCCTCCTACAATGAGCAGTTCTTC. This translates into CASSQAFAGGPSYNEQFF.

This clonotype was seen many times. This chain links TRBV6-2 or TRBV6-3 with TRBJ2-1, with a weak D call TRBD1 (5 bases). The CDR3 loop spans 15 amino acids. The V and J ends lost 6 bases and 0 bases respectively, with 12 bases between them. Germline lookup yields CDR1 MNHEY and CDR2 SVGEGT. Written as DNA, the CDR3 is TGTGCCAGCAGGGTTACACAGGCCTCCTACAATGAGCAGTTCTTC. Amino acid sequence: CASRVTQASYNEQFF.